The T cell receptor (beta chain) under discussion was sequenced for a study of blood T cell repertoires in COVID-19. The V end lost 4 bases, the J end lost 7 bases, and 11 bases lay between the germline ends. The CDR3 is 13 residues long. Germline V gene data show CDR1 as LNHDA and CDR2 as SQIVND (reference sequence). Authors' methods: Nucleated cell counts were estimated from reference gene primer amplification. The assay was immunoSEQ multiplex PCR, and TCRdb's table has in-frame clones only and misses some. From that table come the V and J calls and clone size; the DNA was used to work out D and trimming. Found here are 150,000 to 200,000 clones, around 85% of them singletons; the top ten hold roughly 20%. This clone was seen a handful of times.

This sequence joins TRBV19 and TRBJ1-5, with D possibly matching TRBD1 (6 bases). Sequencing used peripheral blood. This receptor was taken from a person between 65 and 79 years old with COVID-19, enrolled during active disease. CDR3 amino acids: CASSSTGSQPQHF. The CDR3 DNA reads TGTGCCAGTAGTAGCACAGGGTCCCAGCCCCAGCATTTT.